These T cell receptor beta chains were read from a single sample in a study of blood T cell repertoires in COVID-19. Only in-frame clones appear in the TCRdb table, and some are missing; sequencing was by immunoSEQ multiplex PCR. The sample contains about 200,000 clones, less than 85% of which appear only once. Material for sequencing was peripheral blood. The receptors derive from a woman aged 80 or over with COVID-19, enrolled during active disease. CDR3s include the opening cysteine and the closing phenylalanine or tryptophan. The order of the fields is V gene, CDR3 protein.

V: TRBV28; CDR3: CASSLAEPQHF
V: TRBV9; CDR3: CASSVGAGGPAETQYF
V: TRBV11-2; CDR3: CASSLGQTGKLFF
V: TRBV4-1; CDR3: CASSQDLLAGGETQYF
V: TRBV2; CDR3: CASSADRAGPEAFF
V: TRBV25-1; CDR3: CASSDPGRGLGGYTF
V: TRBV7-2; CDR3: CASSWDRVSGQYF
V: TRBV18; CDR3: CASSPIVYRVGTGELFF
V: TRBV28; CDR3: CASSVTGGEGTIYF
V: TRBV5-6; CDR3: CASSLAELAGYGYTF
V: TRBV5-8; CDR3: CASSFDRVGGYGYTF
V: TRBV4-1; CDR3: CASSRDLTGGGFSPLHF
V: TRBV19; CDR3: CASSISKGGDQPQHF
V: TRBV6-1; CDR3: CASSENRAHTEAFF
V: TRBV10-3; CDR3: CAINGQEQETQYF
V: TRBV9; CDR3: CASTLSPTGRFDEQFF
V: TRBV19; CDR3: CASSSEWTGDQPQHF
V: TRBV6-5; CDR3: CASTPRGFRADTQYF
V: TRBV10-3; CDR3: CAISESGQGTYEQYF
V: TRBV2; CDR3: CASRGMTGGNSPLHF
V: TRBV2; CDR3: CASSESERGEKLFF
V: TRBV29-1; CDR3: CSVAETGRGYTF
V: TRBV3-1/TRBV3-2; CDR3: CASSQLGLGENEKLFF
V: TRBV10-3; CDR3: CAISVQATGELFF
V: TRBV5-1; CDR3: CASRDRVTDEQYF
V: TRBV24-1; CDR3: CATSDATGGGNNEQFF
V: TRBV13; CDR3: CASSPQPSGRVNEQFF
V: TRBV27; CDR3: CASSPDRVSGTEAFF
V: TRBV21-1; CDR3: CASSNLYFVRVTEAFF
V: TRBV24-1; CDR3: CATSDSRGGDTEAFF
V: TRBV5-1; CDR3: CASSSSGLANEQFF
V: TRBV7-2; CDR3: CASSPRQGANDEQYF
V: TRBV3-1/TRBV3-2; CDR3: CASSPYGAEAFF
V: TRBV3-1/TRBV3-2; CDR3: CASSRRGAEGNYGYTF
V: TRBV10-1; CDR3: CASSEWRGRTGELFF
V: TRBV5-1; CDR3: CASSLVQSSNEQFF
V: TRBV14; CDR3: CASSQVWRVVDEQYF
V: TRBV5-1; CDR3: CASGQGVNTEAFF
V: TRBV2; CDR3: CASMEARNTGELFF
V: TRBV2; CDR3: CASSVVRYNEQFF